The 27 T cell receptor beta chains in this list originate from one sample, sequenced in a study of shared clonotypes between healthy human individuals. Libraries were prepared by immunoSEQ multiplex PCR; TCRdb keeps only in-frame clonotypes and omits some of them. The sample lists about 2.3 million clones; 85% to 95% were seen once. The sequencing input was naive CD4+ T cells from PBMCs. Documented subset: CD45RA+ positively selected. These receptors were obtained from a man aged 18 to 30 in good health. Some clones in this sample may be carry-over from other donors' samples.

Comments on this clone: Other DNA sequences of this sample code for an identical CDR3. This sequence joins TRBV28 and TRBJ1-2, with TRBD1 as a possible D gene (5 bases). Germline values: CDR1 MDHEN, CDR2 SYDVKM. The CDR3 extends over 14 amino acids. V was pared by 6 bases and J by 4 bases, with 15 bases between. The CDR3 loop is CASSRPGGGYGYTF. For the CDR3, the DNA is TGTGCCAGCAGCCGCCCGGGGGGAGGCTATGGCTACACCTTC.

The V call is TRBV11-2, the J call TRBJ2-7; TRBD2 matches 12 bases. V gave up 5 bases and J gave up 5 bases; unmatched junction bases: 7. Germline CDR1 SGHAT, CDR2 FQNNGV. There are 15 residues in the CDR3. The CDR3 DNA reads TGTGCCAGCAGCATGGGACTAGCGGGTACGAACGAGCAGTACTTC. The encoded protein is CASSMGLAGTNEQYF.

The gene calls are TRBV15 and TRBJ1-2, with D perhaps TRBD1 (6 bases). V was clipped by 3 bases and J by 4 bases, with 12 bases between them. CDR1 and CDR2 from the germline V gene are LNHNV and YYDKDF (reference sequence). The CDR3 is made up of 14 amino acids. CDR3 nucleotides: TGTGCCACCAGCAGTACAGGGAGTACCTATGGCTACACCTTC. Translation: CATSSTGSTYGYTF.

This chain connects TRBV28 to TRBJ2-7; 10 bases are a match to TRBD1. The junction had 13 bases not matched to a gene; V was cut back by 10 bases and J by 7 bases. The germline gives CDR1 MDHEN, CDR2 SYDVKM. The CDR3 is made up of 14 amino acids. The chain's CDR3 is CATRTGGSVGEQYF. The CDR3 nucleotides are TGTGCCACCCGGACAGGGGGATCTGTGGGAGAGCAGTACTTC.

CDR3 region: CASSVLAGMSSYEQYF. CDR3 nucleotides: TGCGCCAGCAGCGTGCTAGCGGGGATGAGCTCCTACGAGCAGTACTTC. The rearrangement uses TRBV5-1 and TRBJ2-7, with 9 bases fitting TRBD2. CDR3 length: 16 amino acids. The J segment lost 0 bases and the V segment lost 4 bases, leaving 8 bases of the junction unmatched. Germline V gives CDR1 SGHRS, CDR2 YFSETQ.

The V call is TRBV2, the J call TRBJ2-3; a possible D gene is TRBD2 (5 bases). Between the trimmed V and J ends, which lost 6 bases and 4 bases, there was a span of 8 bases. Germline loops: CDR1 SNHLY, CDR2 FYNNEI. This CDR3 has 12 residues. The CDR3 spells CASRAEADTQYF. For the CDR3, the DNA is TGTGCCAGCAGAGCGGAGGCAGATACGCAGTATTTT.

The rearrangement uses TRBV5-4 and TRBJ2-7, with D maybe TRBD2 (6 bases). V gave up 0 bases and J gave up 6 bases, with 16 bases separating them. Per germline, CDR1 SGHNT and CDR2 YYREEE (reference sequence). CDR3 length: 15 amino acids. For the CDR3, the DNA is TGTGCCAGCAGCTTGGTGGGCTGGCGGGAAGGCGAGCAGTACTTC. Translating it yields CASSLVGWREGEQYF.

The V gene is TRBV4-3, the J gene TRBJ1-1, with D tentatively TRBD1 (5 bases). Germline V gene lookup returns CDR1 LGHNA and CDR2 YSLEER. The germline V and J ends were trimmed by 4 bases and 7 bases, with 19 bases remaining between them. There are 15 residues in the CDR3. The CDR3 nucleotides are TGCGCCAGCAGCCGCAGGAGAGGGGCGGGATATGAAGCTTTCTTT. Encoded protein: CASSRRRGAGYEAFF.

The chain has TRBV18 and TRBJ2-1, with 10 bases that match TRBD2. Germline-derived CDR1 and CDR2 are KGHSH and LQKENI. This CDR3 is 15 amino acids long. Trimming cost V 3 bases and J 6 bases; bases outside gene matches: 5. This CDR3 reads CASSPPSGSPNEQFF. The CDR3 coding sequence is TGTGCCAGCTCACCGCCTAGCGGGAGTCCCAATGAGCAGTTCTTC.

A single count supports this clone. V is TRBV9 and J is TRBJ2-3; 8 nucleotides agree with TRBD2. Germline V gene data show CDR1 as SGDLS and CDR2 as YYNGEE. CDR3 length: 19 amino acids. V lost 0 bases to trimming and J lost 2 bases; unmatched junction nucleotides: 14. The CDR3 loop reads CASSVGGGRIITFTDTQYF. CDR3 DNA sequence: TGTGCCAGCAGCGTAGGGGGCGGGAGGATCATTACCTTCACAGATACGCAGTATTTT.

The CDR3 here is CASSQDRGTRGYTF. The CDR3 DNA reads TGCGCCAGCAGCCAAGATCGAGGGACTCGAGGCTACACCTTC. V is TRBV4-1 and J is TRBJ1-2, with D possibly TRBD1 on 5 matching bases. Deletions cut 0 bases from V and 8 bases from J, with 13 bases between. The CDR3 covers 14 residues. Germline assignment: CDR1 MGHRA and CDR2 YSYEKL.

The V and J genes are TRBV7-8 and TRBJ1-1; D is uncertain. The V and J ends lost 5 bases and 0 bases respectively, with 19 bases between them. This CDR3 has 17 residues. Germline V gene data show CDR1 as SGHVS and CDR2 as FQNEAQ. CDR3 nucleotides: TGTGCCAGCAGCCAGATCGGCCTCCCGCGGATGAACACTGAAGCTTTCTTT. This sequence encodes CASSQIGLPRMNTEAFF.

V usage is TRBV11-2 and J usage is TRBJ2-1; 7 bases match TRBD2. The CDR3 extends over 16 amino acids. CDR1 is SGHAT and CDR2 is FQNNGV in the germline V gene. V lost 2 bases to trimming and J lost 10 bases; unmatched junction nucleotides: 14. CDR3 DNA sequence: TGTGCCAGCAGCTTAAAGACTAGCACAGCAGGCGGAGAGCAGTTCTTC. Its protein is CASSLKTSTAGGEQFF. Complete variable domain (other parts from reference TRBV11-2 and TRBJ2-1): EAGVAQSPRYKIIEKRQSVAFWCNPISGHATLYWYQQILGQGPKLLIQFQNNGVVDDSQLPKDRFSAERLKGVDSTLKIQPAKLEDSAVYLCASSLKTSTAGGEQFFGPGTRLTVL.

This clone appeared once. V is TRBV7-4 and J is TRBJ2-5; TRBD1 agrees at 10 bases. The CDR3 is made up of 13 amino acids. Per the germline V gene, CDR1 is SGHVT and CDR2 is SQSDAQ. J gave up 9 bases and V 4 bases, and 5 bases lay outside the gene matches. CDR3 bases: TGTGCCAGCAGCTACCTTGGACAGGGGGCCCAGTACTTC. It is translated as CASSYLGQGAQYF.

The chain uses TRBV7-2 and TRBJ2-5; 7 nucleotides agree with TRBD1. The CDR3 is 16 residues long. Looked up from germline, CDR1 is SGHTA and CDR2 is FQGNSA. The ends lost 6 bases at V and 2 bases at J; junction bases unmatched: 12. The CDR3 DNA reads TGTGCCAGCAGGCAAATGGGGACAGTCGGACAAGAGACCCAGTACTTC. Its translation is CASRQMGTVGQETQYF.

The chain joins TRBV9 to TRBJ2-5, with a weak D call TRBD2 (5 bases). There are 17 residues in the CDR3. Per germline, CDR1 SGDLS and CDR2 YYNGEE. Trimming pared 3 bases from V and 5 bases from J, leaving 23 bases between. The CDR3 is CASSADRMGRGRETQYF. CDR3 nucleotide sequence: TGTGCCAGCAGCGCCGACCGCATGGGGAGAGGTCGGGAGACCCAGTACTTC.

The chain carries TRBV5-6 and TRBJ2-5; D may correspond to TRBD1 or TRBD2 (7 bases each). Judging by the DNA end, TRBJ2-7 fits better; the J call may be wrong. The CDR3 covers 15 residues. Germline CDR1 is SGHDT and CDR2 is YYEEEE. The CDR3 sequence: CASSLDRGGGHEQYF. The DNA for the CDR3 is TGTGCCAGCAGCTTGGACAGGGGAGGGGGCCACGAGCAGTACTTC.

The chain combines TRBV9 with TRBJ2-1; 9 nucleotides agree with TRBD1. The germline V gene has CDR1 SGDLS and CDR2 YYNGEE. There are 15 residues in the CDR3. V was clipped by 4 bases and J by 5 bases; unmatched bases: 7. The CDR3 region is CASSPGQGFDNEQFF. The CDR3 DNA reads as TGTGCCAGCAGCCCTGGACAGGGGTTCGACAATGAGCAGTTCTTC.

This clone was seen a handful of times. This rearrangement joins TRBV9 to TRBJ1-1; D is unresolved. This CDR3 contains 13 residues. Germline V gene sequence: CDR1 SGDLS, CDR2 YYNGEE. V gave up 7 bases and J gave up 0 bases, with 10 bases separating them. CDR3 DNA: TGTGCCAGCGGTGAGGCCATGAACACTGAAGCTTTCTTT. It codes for CASGEAMNTEAFF.

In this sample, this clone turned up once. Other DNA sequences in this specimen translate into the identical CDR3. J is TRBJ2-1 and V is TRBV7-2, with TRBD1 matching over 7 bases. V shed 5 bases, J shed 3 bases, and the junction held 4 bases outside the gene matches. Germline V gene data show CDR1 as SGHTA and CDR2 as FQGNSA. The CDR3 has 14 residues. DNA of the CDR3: TGTGCCAGCAGCCTAGGGACAGTCTACAATGAGCAGTTCTTC. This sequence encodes CASSLGTVYNEQFF.

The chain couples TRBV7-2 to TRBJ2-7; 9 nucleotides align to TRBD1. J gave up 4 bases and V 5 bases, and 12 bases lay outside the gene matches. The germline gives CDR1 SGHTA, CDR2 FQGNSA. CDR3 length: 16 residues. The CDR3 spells CASSRQGGQGSYEQYF. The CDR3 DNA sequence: TGTGCCAGCAGCCGACAGGGGGGACAGGGAAGTTACGAGCAGTACTTC. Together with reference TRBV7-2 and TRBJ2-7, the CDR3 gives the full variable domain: GAGVSQSPSNKVTEKGKDVELRCDPISGHTALYWYRQSLGQGLEFLIYFQGNSAPDKSGLPSDRFSAERTGGSVSTLTIQRTQQEDSAVYLCASSRQGGQGSYEQYFGPGTRLTVT.

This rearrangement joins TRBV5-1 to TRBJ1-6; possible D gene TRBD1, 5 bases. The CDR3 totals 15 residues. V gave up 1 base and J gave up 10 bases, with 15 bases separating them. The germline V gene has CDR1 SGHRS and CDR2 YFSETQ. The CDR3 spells CASSLSAREGSPLHF. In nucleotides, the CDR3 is TGCGCCAGCAGCTTGTCTGCCAGGGAGGGATCACCCCTCCACTTT.

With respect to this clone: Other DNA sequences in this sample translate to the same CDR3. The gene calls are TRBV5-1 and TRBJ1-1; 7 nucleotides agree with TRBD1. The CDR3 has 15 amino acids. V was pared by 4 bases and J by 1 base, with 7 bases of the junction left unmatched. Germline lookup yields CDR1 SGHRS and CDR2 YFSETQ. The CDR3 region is CASSLLTGSNTEAFF. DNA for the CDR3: TGCGCCAGCAGCCTCTTGACAGGGTCGAACACTGAAGCTTTCTTT.

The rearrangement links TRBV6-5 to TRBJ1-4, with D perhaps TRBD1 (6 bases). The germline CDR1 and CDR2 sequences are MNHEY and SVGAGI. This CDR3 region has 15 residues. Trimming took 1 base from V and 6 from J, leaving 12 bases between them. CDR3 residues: CASSYWSRGDEKLFF. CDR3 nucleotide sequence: TGTGCCAGCAGTTACTGGTCCAGGGGAGATGAAAAACTGTTTTTT.

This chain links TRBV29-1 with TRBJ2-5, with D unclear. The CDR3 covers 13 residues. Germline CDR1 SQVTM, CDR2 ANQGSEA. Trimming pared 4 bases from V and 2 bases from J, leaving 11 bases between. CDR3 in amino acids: CSVGLRLQETQYF. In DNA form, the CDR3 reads TGCAGCGTTGGCTTGAGGCTACAAGAGACCCAGTACTTC.

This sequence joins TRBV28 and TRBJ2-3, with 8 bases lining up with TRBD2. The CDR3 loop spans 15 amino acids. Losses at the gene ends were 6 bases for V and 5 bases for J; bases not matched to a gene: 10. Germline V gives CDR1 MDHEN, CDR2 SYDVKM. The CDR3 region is CASSPWRGVEDTQYF. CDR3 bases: TGTGCCAGCAGCCCCTGGCGGGGGGTTGAAGATACGCAGTATTTT.

The CDR3 reads CASSQVGNEQFF. The CDR3 coding sequence is TGCGCCAGCAGCCAAGTCGGCAATGAGCAGTTCTTC. The chain couples TRBV4-1 to TRBJ2-1, with D unclear. Trimming cost V 1 base and J 6 bases, with 4 bases left between them. The CDR3 has 12 residues. Looked up from germline, CDR1 is MGHRA and CDR2 is YSYEKL.